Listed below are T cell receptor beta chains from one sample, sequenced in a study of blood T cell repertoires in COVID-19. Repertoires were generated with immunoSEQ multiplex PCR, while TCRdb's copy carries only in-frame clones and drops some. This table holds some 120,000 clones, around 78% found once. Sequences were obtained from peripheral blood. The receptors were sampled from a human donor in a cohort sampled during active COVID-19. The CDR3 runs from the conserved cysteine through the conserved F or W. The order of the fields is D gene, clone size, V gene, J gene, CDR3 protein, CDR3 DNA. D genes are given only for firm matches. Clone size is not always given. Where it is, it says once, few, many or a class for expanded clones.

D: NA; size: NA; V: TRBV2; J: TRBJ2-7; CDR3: CASSVGRNEQYF; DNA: TGTGCCAGCAGCGTGGGCCGTAACGAGCAGTACTTC
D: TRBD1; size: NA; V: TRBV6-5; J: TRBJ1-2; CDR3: CASSYSGQGTYGYTF; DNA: TGTGCCAGCAGTTACTCGGGACAGGGAACCTATGGCTACACCTTC
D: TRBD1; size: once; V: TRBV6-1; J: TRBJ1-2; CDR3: CASSGPGLSGTGGSGYTF; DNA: TGTGCCAGCAGTGGTCCGGGACTCTCCGGGACAGGGGGCAGTGGCTACACCTTC
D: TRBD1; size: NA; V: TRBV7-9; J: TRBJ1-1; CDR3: CASSLEQGETEAFF; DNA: TGTGCCAGCAGCTTAGAGCAGGGGGAAACTGAAGCTTTCTTT
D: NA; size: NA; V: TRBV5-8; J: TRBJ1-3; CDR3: CASSLGGLSGNTIYF; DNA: TGTGCCAGCAGCTTGGGGGGCCTCTCTGGAAACACCATATATTTT
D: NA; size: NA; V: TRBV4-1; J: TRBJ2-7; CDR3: CASSPRGTDSYEQYF; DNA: TGCGCCAGCAGCCCACGGGGGACAGATTCCTACGAGCAGTACTTC
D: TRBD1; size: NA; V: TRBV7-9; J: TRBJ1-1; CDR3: CASSLTRRQGARTEAFF; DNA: TGTGCCAGCAGCTTAACACGAAGACAGGGGGCGCGGACTGAAGCTTTCTTT
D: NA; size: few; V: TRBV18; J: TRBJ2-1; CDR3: CASSLRQTAYNEQFF; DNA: TGTGCCAGCTCATTACGACAGACTGCCTACAATGAGCAGTTCTTC
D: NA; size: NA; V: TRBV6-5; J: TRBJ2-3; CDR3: CASSYSLFTDTQYF; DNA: TGTGCCAGCAGTTACTCGCTATTCACAGATACGCAGTATTTT
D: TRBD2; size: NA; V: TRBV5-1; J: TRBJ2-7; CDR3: CASSLDTSGGHEQYF; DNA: TGCGCCAGCAGCTTGGATACTAGCGGGGGACACGAGCAGTACTTC
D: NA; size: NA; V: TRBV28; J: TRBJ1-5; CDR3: CASSLRQGSNQPQHF; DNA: TGTGCCAGCAGTTTACGGCAGGGCAGCAATCAGCCCCAGCATTTT
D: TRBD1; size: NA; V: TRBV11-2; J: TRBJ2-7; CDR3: CASSLEVGQGYEQYF; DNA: TGTGCCAGCAGCTTAGAGGTGGGACAGGGTTACGAGCAGTACTTC
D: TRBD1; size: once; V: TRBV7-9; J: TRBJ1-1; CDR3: CASSSSGTGAEAFF; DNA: TGTGCCAGCAGCTCCTCCGGGACAGGCGCTGAAGCTTTCTTT
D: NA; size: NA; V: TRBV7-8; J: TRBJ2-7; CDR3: CASSLGGTYEQYF; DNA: TGTGCCAGCAGCTTAGGGGGCACCTACGAGCAGTACTTC
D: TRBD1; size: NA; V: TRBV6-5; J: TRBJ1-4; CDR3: CASTKQGGGNEKLFF; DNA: TGTGCCAGCACCAAACAGGGGGGAGGAAATGAAAAACTGTTTTTT
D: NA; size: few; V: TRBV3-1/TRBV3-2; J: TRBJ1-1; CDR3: CASSVVSRGTEAFF; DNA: TGTGCCAGCAGCGTCGTCTCCCGAGGGACTGAAGCTTTCTTT
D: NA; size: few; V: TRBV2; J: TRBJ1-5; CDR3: CASRRGFNQPQHF; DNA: TGTGCCAGCAGGCGTGGTTTCAATCAGCCCCAGCATTTT
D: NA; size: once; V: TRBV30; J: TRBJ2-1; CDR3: CAWRRDTLSYNEQFF; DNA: TGTGCCTGGCGTCGGGACACCCTTTCCTACAATGAGCAGTTCTTC
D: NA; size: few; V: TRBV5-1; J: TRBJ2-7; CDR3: CASSATDRNSYEQYF; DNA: TGCGCCAGCAGCGCGACAGACAGGAACTCCTACGAGCAGTACTTC
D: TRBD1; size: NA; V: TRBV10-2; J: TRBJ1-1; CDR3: CASRGQGIEAFF; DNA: TGCGCCAGCCGCGGACAGGGGATTGAAGCTTTCTTT
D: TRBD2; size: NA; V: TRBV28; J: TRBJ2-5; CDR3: CASSLLNGGSQETQYF; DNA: TGTGCCAGCAGTCTGTTGAACGGGGGGTCCCAAGAGACCCAGTACTTC
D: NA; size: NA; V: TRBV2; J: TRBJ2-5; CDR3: CASSDPLGYQETQYF; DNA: TGTGCCAGCAGTGACCCCCTCGGGTACCAAGAGACCCAGTACTTC
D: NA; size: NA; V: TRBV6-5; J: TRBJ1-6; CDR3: CASSYRGQNNSPLHF; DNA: TGTGCCAGCAGTTACCGTGGGCAGAATAATTCACCCCTCCACTTT
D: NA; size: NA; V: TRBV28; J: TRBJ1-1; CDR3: CASSLWRMNTEAFF; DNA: TGTGCCAGCAGTTTATGGAGGATGAACACTGAAGCTTTCTTT
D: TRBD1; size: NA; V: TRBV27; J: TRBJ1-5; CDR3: CASSRGQELNQPQHF; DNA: TGTGCCAGCAGCCGAGGACAGGAGTTGAATCAGCCCCAGCATTTT
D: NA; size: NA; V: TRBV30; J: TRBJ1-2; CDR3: CASRSPYGYTF; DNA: TGTGCCTCCAGGTCACCTTATGGCTACACCTTC
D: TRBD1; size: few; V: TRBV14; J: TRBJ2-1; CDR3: CASSPDRDSSYNEQFF; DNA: TGTGCCAGCAGCCCAGACAGGGACAGCTCCTACAATGAGCAGTTCTTC
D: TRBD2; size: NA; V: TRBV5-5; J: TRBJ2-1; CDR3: CASSLARTSGGREQFF; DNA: TGTGCCAGCAGCTTGGCCCGGACTAGCGGGGGCCGAGAGCAGTTCTTC
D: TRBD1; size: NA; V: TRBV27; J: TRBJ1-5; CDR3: CASSHNGQGQPQHF; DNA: TGTGCCAGCAGTCACAATGGACAGGGACAGCCCCAGCATTTT
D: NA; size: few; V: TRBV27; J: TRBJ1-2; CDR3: CASSPRRETVYGYTF; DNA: TGTGCCAGCAGTCCTCGACGTGAGACAGTTTATGGCTACACCTTC
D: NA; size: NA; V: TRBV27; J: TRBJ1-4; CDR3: CASSLGLGEKLFF; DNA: TGTGCCAGCAGTTTAGGACTGGGAGAAAAACTGTTTTTT
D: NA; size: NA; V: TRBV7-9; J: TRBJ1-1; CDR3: CASSRHGAPEAFF; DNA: TGTGCCAGCAGCCGACATGGGGCCCCTGAAGCTTTCTTT
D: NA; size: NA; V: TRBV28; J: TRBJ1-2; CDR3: CASSLAGWEGYTF; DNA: TGTGCCAGCAGTTTAGCAGGGTGGGAAGGCTACACCTTC
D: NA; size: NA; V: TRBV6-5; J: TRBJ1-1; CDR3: CASSTYQGFDTEAFF; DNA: TGTGCCAGCAGTACATACCAGGGCTTTGACACTGAAGCTTTCTTT
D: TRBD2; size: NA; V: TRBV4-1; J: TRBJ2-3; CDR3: CASSQEWSGVSTDTQYF; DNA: TGCGCCAGCAGCCAAGAGTGGAGCGGGGTAAGCACAGATACGCAGTATTTT
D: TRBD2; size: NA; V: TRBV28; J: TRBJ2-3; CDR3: CASSSTSGGPTDTQYF; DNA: TGTGCCAGCAGTTCGACTAGCGGGGGGCCCACAGATACGCAGTATTTT
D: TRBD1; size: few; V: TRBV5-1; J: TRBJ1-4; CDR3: CASSVTGTGVEKLFF; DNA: TGCGCCAGCAGCGTGACCGGGACAGGGGTAGAAAAACTGTTTTTT
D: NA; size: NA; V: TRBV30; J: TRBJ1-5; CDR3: CAWSGGHLFGLDQPQHF; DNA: TGTGCCTGGAGTGGAGGACATCTATTTGGCTTAGATCAGCCCCAGCATTTT
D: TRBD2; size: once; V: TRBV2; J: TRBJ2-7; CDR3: CATSSGGYEQYF; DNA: TGTGCCACCAGCAGCGGGGGCTACGAGCAGTACTTC
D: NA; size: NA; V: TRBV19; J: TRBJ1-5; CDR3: CASSIGGYERQPQHF; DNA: TGTGCCAGTAGTATCGGCGGATACGAGAGACAGCCCCAGCATTTT
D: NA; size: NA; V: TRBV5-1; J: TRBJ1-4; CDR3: CASSLAATNEKLFF; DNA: TGCGCCAGCAGCTTGGCTGCAACTAATGAAAAACTGTTTTTT
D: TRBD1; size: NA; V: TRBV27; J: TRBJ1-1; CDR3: CASSLWATGVMNTEAFF; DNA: TGTGCCAGCAGTCTCTGGGCGACAGGGGTTATGAACACTGAAGCTTTCTTT
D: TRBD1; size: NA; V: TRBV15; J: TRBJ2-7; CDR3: CATSRDGRTGHYEQYF; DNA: TGTGCCACCAGCAGAGATGGCCGGACAGGGCACTACGAGCAGTACTTC
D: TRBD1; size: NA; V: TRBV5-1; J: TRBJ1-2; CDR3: CASSTTGGGYGYTF; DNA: TGCGCCAGCAGCACGACAGGGGGAGGCTATGGCTACACCTTC
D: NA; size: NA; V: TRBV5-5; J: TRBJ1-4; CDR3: CASSFGQTNEKLFF; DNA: TGTGCCAGCAGCTTTGGACAGACTAATGAAAAACTGTTTTTT
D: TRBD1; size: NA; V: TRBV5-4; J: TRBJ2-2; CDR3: CASSIGPGQGVTGELFF; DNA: TGTGCCAGCAGCATTGGGCCGGGACAGGGGGTCACCGGGGAGCTGTTTTTT
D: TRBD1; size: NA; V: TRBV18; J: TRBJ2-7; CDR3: CASSPRTGGREQYF; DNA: TGTGCCAGCTCACCAAGGACAGGGGGCCGCGAGCAGTACTTC
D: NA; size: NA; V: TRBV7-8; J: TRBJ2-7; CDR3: CASSLQDTYSYEQYF; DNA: TGTGCCAGCAGCTTACAGGACACCTACTCCTACGAGCAGTACTTC
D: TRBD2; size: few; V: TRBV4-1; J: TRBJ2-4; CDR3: CASSQESLAGANIQYF; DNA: TGCGCCAGCAGCCAAGAGAGTTTAGCGGGGGCAAACATTCAGTACTTC
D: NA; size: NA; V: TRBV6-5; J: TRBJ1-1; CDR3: CASRRQTLNTEAFF; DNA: TGTGCCAGCAGGAGACAGACCCTGAACACTGAAGCTTTCTTT
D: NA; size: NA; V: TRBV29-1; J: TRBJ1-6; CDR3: CSVSQGGNSPLHF; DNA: TGCAGCGTCAGTCAGGGTGGCAATTCACCCCTCCACTTT
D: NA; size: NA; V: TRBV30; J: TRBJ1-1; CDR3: CAWSGQLNTEAFF; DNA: TGTGCCTGGAGTGGACAGTTGAACACTGAAGCTTTCTTT
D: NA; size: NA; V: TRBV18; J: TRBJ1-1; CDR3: CASSTGGNTEAFF; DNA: TGTGCCAGCTCAACGGGAGGGAACACTGAAGCTTTCTTT
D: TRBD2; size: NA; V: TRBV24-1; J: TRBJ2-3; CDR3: CATSYSGGGTDTQYF; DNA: TGTGCCACCTCTTACAGCGGGGGGGGCACAGATACGCAGTATTTT
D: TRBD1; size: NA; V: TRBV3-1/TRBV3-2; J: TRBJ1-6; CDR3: CASSDRQGRPLHF; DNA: TGTGCCAGCAGCGACCGACAGGGGCGACCCCTCCACTTT
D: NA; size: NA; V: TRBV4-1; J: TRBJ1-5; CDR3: CASSQRSGDRLQPQHF; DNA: TGCGCCAGCAGCCAGCGGTCGGGAGACCGCCTTCAGCCCCAGCATTTT
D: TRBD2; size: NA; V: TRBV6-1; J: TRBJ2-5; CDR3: CASSEIAGQYQETQYF; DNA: TGTGCCAGCAGTGAGATAGCGGGGCAGTACCAAGAGACCCAGTACTTC
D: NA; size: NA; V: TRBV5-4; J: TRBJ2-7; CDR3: CASSFRGTVLEQYF; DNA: TGTGCCAGCAGCTTCCGGGGAACAGTGCTCGAGCAGTACTTC
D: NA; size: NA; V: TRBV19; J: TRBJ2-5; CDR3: CASQRGDAQPGETQYF; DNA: TGTGCCAGTCAGCGCGGGGACGCCCAACCGGGAGAGACCCAGTACTTC
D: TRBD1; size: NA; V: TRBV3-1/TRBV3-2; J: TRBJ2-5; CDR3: CASSLWGQGRWETQYF; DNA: TGTGCCAGCAGCCTCTGGGGACAGGGGCGGTGGGAGACCCAGTACTTC